This T cell receptor (beta chain) comes out of a study of radiation and T cells in renal cell carcinoma. Study details: Nephrectomy followed 15 Gy stereotactic body radiation by 4 weeks. Whole-study results and caveats: Top tumor clonotypes rose in blood 2 weeks post-radiation, then contracted. Baseline intratumoral clonotype presence is unknown without pretreatment biopsies.

This CDR3 contains 14 residues. Trimming took 0 bases from V and 4 from J, leaving 10 bases between them. Germline values: CDR1 SGHNT, CDR2 YYREEE (reference sequence). Repertoires were generated with immunoSEQ multiplex PCR, while TCRdb's copy carries only in-frame clones and drops some. The sample holds around 80,000 clones, around 80% seen once. Details on this clone: Antigen: not known.

Time point here: blood 2 weeks post-SBRT. Treatment defined: 15 Gy SBRT to primary tumor, nephrectomy 4 weeks later. Serial blood draws occurred at baseline and 2 and 4 weeks post-SBRT. The specimen comprised blood, sampled from a patient whose treatment included radiotherapy and nephrectomy. J is TRBJ1-1 and V is TRBV5-4, with D maybe TRBD1 (5 bases). This TCR came from a man in his 60s with renal cell carcinoma. In DNA form, the CDR3 reads TGTGCCAGCAGCTTGGACCAGGGCAGCACTGAAGCTTTCTTT. Its protein product is CASSLDQGSTEAFF.